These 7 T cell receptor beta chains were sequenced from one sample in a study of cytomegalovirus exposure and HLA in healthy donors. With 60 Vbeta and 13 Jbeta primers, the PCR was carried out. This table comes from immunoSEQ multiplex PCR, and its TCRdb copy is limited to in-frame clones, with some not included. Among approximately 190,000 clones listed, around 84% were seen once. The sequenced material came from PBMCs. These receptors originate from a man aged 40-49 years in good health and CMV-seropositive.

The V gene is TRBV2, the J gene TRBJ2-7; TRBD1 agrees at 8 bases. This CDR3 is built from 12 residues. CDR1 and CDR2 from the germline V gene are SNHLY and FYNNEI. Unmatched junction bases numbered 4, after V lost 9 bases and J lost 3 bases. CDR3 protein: CASKQGGYEQYF. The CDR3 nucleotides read TGTGCCAGTAAACAGGGGGGCTACGAGCAGTACTTC.

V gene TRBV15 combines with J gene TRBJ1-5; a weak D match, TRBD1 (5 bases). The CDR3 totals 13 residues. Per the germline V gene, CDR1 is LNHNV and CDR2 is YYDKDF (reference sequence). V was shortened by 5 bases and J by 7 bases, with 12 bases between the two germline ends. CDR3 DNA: TGTGCCACCAGCCTCTCAAGGGGCCAGCCCCAGCATTTT. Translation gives CATSLSRGQPQHF.

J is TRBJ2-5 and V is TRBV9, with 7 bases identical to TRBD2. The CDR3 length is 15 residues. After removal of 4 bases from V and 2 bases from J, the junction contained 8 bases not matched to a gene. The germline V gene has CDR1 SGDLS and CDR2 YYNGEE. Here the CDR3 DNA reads TGTGCCAGCAGCCCCATCAGCGGGGCTCAAGAGACCCAGTACTTC. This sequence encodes CASSPISGAQETQYF.

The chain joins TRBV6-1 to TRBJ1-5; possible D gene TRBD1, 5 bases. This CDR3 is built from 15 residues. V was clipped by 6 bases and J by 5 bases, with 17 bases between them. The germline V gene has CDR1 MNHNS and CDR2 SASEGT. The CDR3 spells CASRGGRITDQPQHF. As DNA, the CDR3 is TGTGCCAGCAGGGGGGGACGGATCACCGATCAGCCCCAGCATTTT.

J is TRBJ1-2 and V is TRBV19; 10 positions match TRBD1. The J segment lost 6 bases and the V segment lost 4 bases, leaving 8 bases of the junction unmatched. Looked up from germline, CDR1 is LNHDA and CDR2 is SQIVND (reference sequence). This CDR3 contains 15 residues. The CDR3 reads CASSTPGQGWDGYTF. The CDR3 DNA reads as TGTGCCAGTAGTACCCCGGGACAGGGGTGGGATGGCTACACCTTC.

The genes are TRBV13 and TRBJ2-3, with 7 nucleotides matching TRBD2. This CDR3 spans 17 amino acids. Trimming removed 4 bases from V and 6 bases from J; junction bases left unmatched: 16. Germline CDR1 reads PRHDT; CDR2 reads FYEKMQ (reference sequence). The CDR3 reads CASSYGVAAGSGDTQYF. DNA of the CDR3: TGTGCCAGCAGCTACGGCGTGGCAGCGGGGTCTGGGGATACGCAGTATTTT. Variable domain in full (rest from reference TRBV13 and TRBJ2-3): AAGVIQSPRHLIKEKRETATLKCYPIPRHDTVYWYQQGPGQDPQFLISFYEKMQSDKGSIPDRFSAQQFSDYHSELNMSSLELGDSALYFCASSYGVAAGSGDTQYFGPGTRLTVL.

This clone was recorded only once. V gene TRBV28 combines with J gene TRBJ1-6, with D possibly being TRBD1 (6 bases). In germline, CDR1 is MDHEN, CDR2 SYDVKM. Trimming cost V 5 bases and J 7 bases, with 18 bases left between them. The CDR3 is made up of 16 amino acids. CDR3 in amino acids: CASSPPMGGANSPLHF. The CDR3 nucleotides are TGTGCCAGCAGTCCCCCGATGGGGGGGGCCAATTCACCCCTCCACTTT. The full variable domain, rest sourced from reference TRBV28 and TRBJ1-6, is DVKVTQSSRYLVKRTGEKVFLECVQDMDHENMFWYRQDPGLGLRLIYFSYDVKMKEKGDIPEGYSVSREKKERFSLILESASTNQTSMYLCASSPPMGGANSPLHFGNGTRLTVT.